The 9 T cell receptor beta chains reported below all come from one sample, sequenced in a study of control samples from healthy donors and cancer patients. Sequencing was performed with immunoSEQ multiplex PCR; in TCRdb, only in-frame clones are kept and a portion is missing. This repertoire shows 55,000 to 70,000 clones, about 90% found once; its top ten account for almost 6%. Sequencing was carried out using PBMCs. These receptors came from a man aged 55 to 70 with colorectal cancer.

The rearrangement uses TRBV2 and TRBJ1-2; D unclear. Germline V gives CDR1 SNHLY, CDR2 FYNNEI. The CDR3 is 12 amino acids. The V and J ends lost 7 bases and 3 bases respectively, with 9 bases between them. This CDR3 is CASTRTDYGYTF. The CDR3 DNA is TGTGCCAGCACCCGGACTGACTATGGCTACACCTTC.

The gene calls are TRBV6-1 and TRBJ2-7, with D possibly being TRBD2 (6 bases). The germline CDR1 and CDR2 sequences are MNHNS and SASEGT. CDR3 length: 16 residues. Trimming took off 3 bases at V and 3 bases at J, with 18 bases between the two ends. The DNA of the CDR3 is TGTGCCAGCAGTGAGGCGCTGGGAGGCTCGGACTACGAGCAGTACTTC. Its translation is CASSEALGGSDYEQYF.

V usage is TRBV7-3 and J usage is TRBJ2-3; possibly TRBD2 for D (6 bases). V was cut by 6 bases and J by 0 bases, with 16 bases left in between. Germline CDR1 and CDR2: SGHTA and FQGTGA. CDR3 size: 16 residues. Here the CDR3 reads CASSRNPGGSTDTQYF. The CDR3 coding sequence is TGTGCCAGCAGTCGAAACCCCGGGGGTAGCACAGATACGCAGTATTTT.

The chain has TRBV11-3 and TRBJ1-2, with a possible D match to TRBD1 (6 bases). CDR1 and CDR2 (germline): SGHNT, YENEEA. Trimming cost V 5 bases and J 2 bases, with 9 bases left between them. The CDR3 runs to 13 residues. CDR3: CASSHGQNYGYTF. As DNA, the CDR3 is TGTGCCAGCAGCCATGGACAGAACTATGGCTACACCTTC.

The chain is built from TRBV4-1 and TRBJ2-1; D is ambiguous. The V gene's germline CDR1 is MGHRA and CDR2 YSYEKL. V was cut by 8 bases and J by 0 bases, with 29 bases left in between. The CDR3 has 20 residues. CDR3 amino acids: CASGAIRSLANPSSYNEQFF. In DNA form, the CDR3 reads TGCGCCAGCGGCGCCATTAGGTCCTTGGCGAACCCGAGCTCCTACAATGAGCAGTTCTTC.

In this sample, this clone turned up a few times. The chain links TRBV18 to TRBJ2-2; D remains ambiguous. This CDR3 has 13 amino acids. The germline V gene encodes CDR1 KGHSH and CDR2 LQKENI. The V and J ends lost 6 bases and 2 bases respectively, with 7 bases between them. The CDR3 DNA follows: TGTGCCAGCTCCCCCCTCAACACCGGGGAGCTGTTTTTT. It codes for CASSPLNTGELFF. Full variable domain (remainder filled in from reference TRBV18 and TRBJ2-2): NAGVMQNPRHLVRRRGQEARLRCSPMKGHSHVYWYRQLPEEGLKFMVYLQKENIIDESGMPKERFSAEFPKEGPSILRIQQVVRGDSAAYFCASSPLNTGELFFGEGSRLTVL.

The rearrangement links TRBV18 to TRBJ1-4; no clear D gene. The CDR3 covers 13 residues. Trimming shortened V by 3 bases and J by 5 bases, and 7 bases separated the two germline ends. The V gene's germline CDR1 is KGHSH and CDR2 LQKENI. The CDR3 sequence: CASSPGQNEKLFF. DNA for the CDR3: TGTGCCAGCTCACCGGGCCAGAATGAAAAACTGTTTTTT. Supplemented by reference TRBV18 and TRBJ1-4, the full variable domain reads NAGVMQNPRHLVRRRGQEARLRCSPMKGHSHVYWYRQLPEEGLKFMVYLQKENIIDESGMPKERFSAEFPKEGPSILRIQQVVRGDSAAYFCASSPGQNEKLFFGSGTQLSVL.

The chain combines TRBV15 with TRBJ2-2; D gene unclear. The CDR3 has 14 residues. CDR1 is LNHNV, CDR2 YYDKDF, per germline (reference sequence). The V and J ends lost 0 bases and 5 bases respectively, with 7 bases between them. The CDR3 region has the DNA TGTGCCACCAGCAGAGATCGGCGGACCGGGGAGCTGTTTTTT. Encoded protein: CATSRDRRTGELFF.

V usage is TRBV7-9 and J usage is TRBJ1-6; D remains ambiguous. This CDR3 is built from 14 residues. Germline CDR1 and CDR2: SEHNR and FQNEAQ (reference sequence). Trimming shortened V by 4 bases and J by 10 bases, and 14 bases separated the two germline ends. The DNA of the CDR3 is TGTGCCAGCAGCTACCCGGGTCCGAGATCACCCCTCCACTTT. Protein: CASSYPGPRSPLHF.